This T cell receptor (beta chain) comes out of a study of T cell repertoires in cytomegalovirus infection. V was pared by 6 bases and J by 6 bases, with 12 bases of the junction left unmatched. The CDR3 runs to 17 residues. The V gene's germline CDR1 is MNHEY and CDR2 SMNVEV (reference sequence). MiXCR, run by TCRdb on the reads, gives a single entry per CDR3 protein. The sample has about 740,000 distinct CDR3 sequences, 30% to 35% seen once. This clonotype was recorded a few times. The antigen is not known. The starting material was cultured PBMCs, obtained from culture after CMV antigen stimulation. This clonotype was sampled from a human donor in good health (CMV status not recorded). Some clones in this sample may be carry-over from other donors' samples. V and J are TRBV27 and TRBJ2-1; 12 bases agree with TRBD2. The CDR3 region has the DNA TGTGCCAGCAGCCCTTACCCGGGACTAGCGGGCTTCAATGAGCAGTTCTTC. Translating gives CASSPYPGLAGFNEQFF.